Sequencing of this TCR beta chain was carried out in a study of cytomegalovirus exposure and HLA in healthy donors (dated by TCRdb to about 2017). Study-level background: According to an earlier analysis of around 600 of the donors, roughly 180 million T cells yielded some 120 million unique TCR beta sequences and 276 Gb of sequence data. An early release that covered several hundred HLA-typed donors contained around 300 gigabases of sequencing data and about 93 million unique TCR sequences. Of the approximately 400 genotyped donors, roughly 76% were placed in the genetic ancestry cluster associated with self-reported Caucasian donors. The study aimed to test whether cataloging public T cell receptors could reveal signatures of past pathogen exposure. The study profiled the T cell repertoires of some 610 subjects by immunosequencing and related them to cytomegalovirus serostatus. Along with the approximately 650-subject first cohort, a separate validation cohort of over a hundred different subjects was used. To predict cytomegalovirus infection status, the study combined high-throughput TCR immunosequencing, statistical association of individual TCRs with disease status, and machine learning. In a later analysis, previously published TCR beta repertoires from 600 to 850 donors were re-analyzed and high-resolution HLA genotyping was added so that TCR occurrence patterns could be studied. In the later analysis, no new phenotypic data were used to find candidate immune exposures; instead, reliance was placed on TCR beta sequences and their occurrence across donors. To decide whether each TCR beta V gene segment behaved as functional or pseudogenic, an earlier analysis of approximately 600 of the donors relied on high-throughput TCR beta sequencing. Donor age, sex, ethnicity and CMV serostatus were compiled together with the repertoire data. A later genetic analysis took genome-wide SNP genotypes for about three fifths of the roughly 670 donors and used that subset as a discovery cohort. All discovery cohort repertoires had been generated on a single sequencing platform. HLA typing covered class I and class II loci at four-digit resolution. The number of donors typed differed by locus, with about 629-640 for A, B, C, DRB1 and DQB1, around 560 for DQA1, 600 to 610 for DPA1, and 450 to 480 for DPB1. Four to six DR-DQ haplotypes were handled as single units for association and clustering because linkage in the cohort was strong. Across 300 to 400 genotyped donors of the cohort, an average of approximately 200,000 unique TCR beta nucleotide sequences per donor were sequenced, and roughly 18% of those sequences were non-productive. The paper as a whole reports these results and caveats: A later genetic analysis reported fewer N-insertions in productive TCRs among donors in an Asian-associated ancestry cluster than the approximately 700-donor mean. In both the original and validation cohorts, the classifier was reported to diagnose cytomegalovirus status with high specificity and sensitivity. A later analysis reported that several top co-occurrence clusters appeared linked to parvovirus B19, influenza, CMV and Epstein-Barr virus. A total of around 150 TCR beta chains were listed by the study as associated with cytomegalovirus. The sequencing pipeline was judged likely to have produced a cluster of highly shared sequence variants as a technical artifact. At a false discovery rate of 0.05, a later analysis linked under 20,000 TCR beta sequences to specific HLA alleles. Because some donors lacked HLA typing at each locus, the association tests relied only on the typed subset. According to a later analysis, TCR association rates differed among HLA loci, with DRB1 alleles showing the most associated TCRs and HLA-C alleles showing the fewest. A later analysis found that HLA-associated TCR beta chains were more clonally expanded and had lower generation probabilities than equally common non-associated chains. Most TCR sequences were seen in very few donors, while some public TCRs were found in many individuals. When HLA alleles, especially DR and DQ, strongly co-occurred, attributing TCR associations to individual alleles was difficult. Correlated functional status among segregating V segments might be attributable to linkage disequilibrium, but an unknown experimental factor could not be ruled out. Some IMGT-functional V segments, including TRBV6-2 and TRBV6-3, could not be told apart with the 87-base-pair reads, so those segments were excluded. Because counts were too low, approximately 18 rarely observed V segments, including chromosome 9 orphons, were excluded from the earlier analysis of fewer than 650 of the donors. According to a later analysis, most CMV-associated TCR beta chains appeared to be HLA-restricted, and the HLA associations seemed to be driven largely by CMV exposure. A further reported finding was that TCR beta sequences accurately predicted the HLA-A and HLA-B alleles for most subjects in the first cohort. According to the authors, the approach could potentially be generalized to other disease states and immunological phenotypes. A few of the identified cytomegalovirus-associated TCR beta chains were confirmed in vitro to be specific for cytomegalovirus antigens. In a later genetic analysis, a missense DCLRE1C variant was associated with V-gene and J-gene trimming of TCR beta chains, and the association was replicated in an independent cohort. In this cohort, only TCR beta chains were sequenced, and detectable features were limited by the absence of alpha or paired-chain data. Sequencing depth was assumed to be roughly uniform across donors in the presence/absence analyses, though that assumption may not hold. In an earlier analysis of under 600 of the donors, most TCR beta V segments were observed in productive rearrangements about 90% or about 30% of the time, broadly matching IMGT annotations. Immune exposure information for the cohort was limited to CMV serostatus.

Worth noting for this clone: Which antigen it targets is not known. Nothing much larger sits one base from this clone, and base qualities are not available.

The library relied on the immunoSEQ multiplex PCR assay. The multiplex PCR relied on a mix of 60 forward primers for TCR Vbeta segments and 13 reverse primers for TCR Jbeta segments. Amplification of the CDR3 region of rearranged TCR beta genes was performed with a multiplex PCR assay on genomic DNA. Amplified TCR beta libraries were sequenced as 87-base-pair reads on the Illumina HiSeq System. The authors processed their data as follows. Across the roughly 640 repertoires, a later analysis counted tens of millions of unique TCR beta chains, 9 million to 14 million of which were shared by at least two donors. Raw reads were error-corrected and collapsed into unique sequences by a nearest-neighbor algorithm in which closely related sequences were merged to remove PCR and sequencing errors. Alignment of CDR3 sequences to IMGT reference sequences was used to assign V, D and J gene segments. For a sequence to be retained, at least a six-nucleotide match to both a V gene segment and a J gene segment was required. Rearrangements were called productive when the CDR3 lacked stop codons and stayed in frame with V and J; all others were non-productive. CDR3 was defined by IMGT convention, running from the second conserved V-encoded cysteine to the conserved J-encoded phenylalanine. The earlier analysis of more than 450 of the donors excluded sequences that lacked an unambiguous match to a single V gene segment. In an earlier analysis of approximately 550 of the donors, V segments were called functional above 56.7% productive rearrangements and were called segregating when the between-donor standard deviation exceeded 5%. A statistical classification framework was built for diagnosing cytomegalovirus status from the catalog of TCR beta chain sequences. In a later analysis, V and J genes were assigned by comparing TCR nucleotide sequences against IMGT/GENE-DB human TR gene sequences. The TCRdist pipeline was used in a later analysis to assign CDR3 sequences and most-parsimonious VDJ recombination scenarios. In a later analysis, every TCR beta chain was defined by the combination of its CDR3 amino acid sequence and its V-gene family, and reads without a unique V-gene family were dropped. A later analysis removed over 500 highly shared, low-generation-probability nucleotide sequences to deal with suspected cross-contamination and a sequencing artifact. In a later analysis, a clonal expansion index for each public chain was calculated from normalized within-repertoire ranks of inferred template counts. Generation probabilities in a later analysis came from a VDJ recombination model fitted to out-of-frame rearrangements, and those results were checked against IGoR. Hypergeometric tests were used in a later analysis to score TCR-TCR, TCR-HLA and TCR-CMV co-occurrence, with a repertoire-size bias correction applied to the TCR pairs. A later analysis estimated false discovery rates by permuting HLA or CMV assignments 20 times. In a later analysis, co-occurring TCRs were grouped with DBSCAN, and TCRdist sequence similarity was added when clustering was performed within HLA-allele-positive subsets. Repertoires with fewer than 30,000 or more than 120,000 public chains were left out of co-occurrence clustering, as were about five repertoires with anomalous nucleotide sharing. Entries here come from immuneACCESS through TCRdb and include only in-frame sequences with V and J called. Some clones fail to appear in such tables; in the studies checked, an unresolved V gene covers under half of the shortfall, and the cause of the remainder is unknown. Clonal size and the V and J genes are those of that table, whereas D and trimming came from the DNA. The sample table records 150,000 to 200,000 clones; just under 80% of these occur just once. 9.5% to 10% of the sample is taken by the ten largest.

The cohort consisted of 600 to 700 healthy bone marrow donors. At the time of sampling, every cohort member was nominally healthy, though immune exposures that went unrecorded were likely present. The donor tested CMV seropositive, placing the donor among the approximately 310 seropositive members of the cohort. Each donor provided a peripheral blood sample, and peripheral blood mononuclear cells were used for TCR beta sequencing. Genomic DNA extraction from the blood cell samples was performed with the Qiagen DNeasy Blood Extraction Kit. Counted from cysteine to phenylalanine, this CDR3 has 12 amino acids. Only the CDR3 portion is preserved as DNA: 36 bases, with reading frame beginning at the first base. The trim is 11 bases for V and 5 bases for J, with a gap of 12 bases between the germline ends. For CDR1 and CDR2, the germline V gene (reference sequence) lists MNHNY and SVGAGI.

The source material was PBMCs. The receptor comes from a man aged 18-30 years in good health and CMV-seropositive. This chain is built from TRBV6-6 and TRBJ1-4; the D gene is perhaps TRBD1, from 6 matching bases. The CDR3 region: CAGGQSNEKLFF. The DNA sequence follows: TGTGCCGGCGGACAGAGCAATGAAAAACTGTTTTTT.